This T cell receptor (beta chain) was documented in a study of blood T cell repertoires in COVID-19. About the study: Acute and convalescent COVID-19 samples came from the United States, Italy and Spain. Nucleic acid was either cDNA or gDNA, and it came from T cells, B-cell-depleted T cells, or PBMCs.

The CDR3 has 16 residues. Per germline, CDR1 SNHLY and CDR2 FYNNEI. V was pared by 6 bases and J by 1 base, with 9 bases of the junction left unmatched. Under the authors' procedure: Nucleated cell counts were estimated from reference gene primer amplification. Produced via immunoSEQ multiplex PCR; TCRdb's table is partial and in-frame only. D and trimming come from the DNA, and the V and J calls and clone size come from that table. The sample consists of roughly 200,000 clones, 89% of them appearing once. The receptor was derived from a man aged 35 to 55 with acute or convalescent COVID-19. The J gene is TRBJ2-3, the V gene TRBV2; 8 bases match TRBD2. What was sequenced was peripheral blood. CDR3 in amino acids: CASSLWTSSGTDTQYF. CDR3 DNA sequence: TGTGCCAGCAGCTTATGGACTAGCAGCGGCACAGATACGCAGTATTTT.